This TCR beta chain was sequenced during a study of T cell responses to AZD1222 COVID-19 vaccine. Study-wide background: Analyses pooled second doses at about 4 or about 12 weeks.

As for this clone: The antigen remains undetermined. This CDR3 is also generated by other DNA sequences in the sample.

TCRdb's table, derived via immunoSEQ multiplex PCR, lists solely in-frame clones and lacks some. The sample holds approximately 84,000 clones, around 87% seen once. The study's findings and limits: Only five to seven individuals given AZD1222 were seropositive at baseline. Donors were chiefly white British, with a greater number of females, and clonal diversity was perhaps underestimated. Spike-wide coverage was observed for vaccine-associated CD4 TCRs, with dominant responses at 160-218 and 743-854.

V lost 0 bases and J 5 bases, leaving 6 bases between the germline ends. The CDR3 length is 12 residues. Germline CDR1 reads GTSNPN; CDR2 reads SVGIG (reference sequence). The sequence derives from an adult in good health. The input for sequencing was peripheral blood, taken on day 0 of AZD1222 vaccination. The V gene is TRBV30, the J gene TRBJ2-3; D is possibly TRBD1 (6 bases). The CDR3 here is CAWSVGGDTQYF. In nucleotides, the CDR3 is TGTGCCTGGAGTGTAGGGGGAGATACGCAGTATTTT.